Below, one T cell receptor (beta chain) is given with its context. Its binding antigen is unknown. There are no base qualities to consult, and no much larger clone falls within one base. This sample was taken from a study of CD8+ T cells in alopecia areata (dated by TCRdb to the late 2010s). General notes on the study: Treated patients were enrolled in an open-label pilot trial of oral tofacitinib, 5 to 10 mg twice daily, for moderate-to-severe alopecia areata. Tofacitinib was administered for 6 to 18 months, and 6 months of follow-up off drug were then conducted to assess delayed response and recurrence. The study used high-throughput TCRbeta sequencing to examine T cell clonal expansion in alopecia areata, in both the C3H/HeJ mouse model and human patients. Human TCRbeta sequencing covered scalp tissue and sorted CD4+ and CD8+ peripheral blood T cells from patchy and totalis/universalis alopecia areata patients and healthy controls. Tofacitinib-treated patients had biopsies at baseline and at 4 and 24 weeks of treatment, with a later scalp biopsy in several patients. Clonality in the scalp was compared among normal scalp (n=4), patchy alopecia areata scalp (n=8), and alopecia totalis/universalis scalp (n=8). RNA was extracted with the PAXgene miRNA kit for fixed scalp, the miRNeasy kit for PBMCs, and the RNeasy kit for mouse skin. TCRbeta CDR3 regions were amplified by immunoSEQ multiplex PCR with 35 Vbeta forward and 13 Jbeta reverse primers. What the work shows at the level of the full study, not this receptor alone: Higher clonality and more expanded CD8+ clones were observed in lesional scalp than in normal scalp, particularly in alopecia totalis/universalis, a finding suggestive of antigenic drive. Unlike mouse skin, where gammadelta T cells dominate, normal human skin contains resident alphabeta T cells that get sequenced too, which complicates analysis of the scalp TCR repertoire. Shared TCR sequences between patients were less evident than in mice, which may be partly attributable to HLA diversity in the patient population.

According to the study, the label for this sample's time point signals: baseline before oral tofacitinib. Peripheral blood and lesional scalp punch biopsies were obtained from patients with alopecia areata. PBMCs were isolated by density centrifugation and stained for CD3, CD4 and CD8, and CD4+ and CD8+ T cells were sorted on a FACSAria. The library was produced with the immunoSEQ multiplex PCR assay. To provide template for TCR sequencing, every sample had RNA extracted and reverse transcribed into cDNA. SuperScript III was used to make first-strand cDNA, primed with a 2:1 mix of oligo-dT and random hexamers. A synthetic immune receptor repertoire was used to assess amplification bias, and residual bias was removed computationally. The authors' pipeline ran thus. Raw reads were preprocessed for error removal, and CDR3 was defined according to IMGT conventions as running from the conserved cysteine to phenylalanine. Clonality was computed as 1 minus the Shannon entropy, with the entropy normalized by log2 of the number of productive unique TCRs. Scalp TCRbeta sequences were cross-referenced with sorted blood CD4 and CD8 repertoires so that the CD4 or CD8 identity of scalp clones could be inferred. Held by TCRdb, this immuneACCESS table contains in-frame sequences only and omits some clones. Under half of the omission traces to an unresolved V gene where checked; the cause of the rest is unknown. Clonal size and the V and J genes are those of that table, whereas D and trimming came from the DNA. Within this sample are around 130,000 clones, with about 57% of them counted one time only. Less than 5.5% of the sample goes to the ten largest clones.

Deletion took 5 bases off V and 4 bases off J, with a span of 14 bases between the germline ends. There are 14 amino acids in the CDR3, from cysteine to phenylalanine inclusive. Only the CDR3 region is kept as DNA, spanning 42 bases read in frame from base 1. CDR1 and CDR2 (KGHSH, LQKENI) derive from the germline V gene. This TCR was sampled from a human donor with alopecia areata. The specimen was CD4+ T cells sorted from blood, collected at week 0. The chain is encoded by TRBV18 joined to TRBJ1-2; the D gene is perhaps TRBD1, on 5 matching bases. The DNA reads TGTGCCAGCTCAGGGGCCGGTCCAGGCTATGGCTACACCTTC. It is translated as CASSGAGPGYGYTF.